These 28 T cell receptor beta chains originate from one sample sequenced in a study of T cell responses to AZD1222 COVID-19 vaccine. Data came from immunoSEQ multiplex PCR; TCRdb stores just in-frame clones and leaves some out. The table shows 100,000 to 150,000 clones, with 90% occurring only once. The sequences come from peripheral blood, collected on day 0 of AZD1222 vaccination. The receptors come from an adult in good health.

The V and J genes are TRBV6-4 and TRBJ1-2; possible D gene TRBD1, 5 bases. The CDR3 consists of 12 residues. CDR1 MRHNA and CDR2 SNTAGT come from the germline V gene. The ends were cut back, 6 bases at V and 3 bases at J, with 8 bases in the middle. The CDR3 DNA reads as TGTGCCAGCAGAGGACAAGACTATGGCTACACCTTC. Encoded protein: CASRGQDYGYTF.

Comment on this clone: A read error may account for a junction end that differs from germline. This sequence joins TRBV6-2 or TRBV6-3 and TRBJ1-2; 7 bases line up with TRBD1. CDR3 length: 14 amino acids. Germline CDR1 reads MNHEY; CDR2 reads SVGEGT. The CDR3 nucleotides read TGTGCCAGCACTTACAGGGGATGGAACTATGGCTACACCTTC. This translates into CASTYRGWNYGYTF.

This chain connects TRBV28 to TRBJ1-5, with D perhaps matching TRBD1 (6 bases). The V gene's germline CDR1 is MDHEN and CDR2 SYDVKM. The CDR3 covers 14 residues. V was shortened by 6 bases and J by 1 base, with 10 bases between the two germline ends. The CDR3 spells CASRGGQSNQPQHF. DNA for the CDR3: TGTGCCAGCAGGGGCGGACAGAGCAATCAGCCCCAGCATTTT.

This rearrangement joins TRBV4-1 to TRBJ1-1, with D unresolved. V was trimmed by 1 base and J by 6 bases, leaving 9 bases between them. Germline CDR1 and CDR2: MGHRA and YSYEKL. The CDR3 consists of 13 residues. The CDR3 DNA follows: TGCGCCAGCAGCCAAGGGGAAGGGTCTGAAGCTTTCTTT. This codes for CASSQGEGSEAFF.

This clone was observed a single time. This chain joins TRBV12-5 and TRBJ1-2, with 12 bases aligning to TRBD1. Looked up from germline, CDR1 is LGHNT and CDR2 is FRNRAP. This CDR3 spans 15 amino acids. V trimming: 6 bases; J trimming: 4 bases; junction bases outside the gene matches: 6. The DNA for the CDR3 is TGTGCTAGTGGGACCGGGACAGGGGGCAGCTATGGCTACACCTTC. Amino acids: CASGTGTGGSYGYTF.

The V gene is TRBV28, the J gene TRBJ1-6; 10 positions agree with TRBD1. V lost 6 bases to trimming and J lost 6 bases; unmatched junction nucleotides: 8. Germline V CDR1 and CDR2: MDHEN, SYDVKM. The CDR3 has 16 residues. CDR3 residues: CASSRTGGALNSPLHF. In DNA form, the CDR3 reads TGTGCCAGCAGCCGGACAGGGGGGGCCCTTAATTCACCCCTCCACTTT. Based on the CDR3 plus reference TRBV28 and TRBJ1-6, the full variable domain is DVKVTQSSRYLVKRTGEKVFLECVQDMDHENMFWYRQDPGLGLRLIYFSYDVKMKEKGDIPEGYSVSREKKERFSLILESASTNQTSMYLCASSRTGGALNSPLHFGNGTRLTVT.

The rearrangement links TRBV4-1 to TRBJ1-5; 11 bases match TRBD1. The germline gives CDR1 MGHRA, CDR2 YSYEKL. The CDR3 runs 19 residues. V shed 1 base, J shed 0 bases, and the junction held 8 bases outside the gene matches. The CDR3 nucleotides read TGCGCCAGCAGCCAAGCCCCGGGACAGGGGGGTTATAGCAATCAGCCCCAGCATTTT. Its protein is CASSQAPGQGGYSNQPQHF.

The chain links TRBV27 to TRBJ2-1, with 10 positions matching TRBD2. Germline lookup yields CDR1 MNHEY and CDR2 SMNVEV (reference sequence). With V trimmed by 2 bases and J by 9 bases, 10 bases remained unmatched. The CDR3 has 16 residues. CDR3 protein: CASSLRAAGGFFEQFF. The CDR3 DNA sequence: TGTGCCAGCAGTTTACGGGCAGCGGGGGGGTTCTTTGAGCAGTTCTTC.

The V gene is TRBV15, the J gene TRBJ1-1; tentatively, D is TRBD1 (5 bases). This CDR3 is 14 amino acids long. Germline V gene sequence: CDR1 LNHNV, CDR2 YYDKDF (reference sequence). V was shortened by 5 bases and J by 7 bases, with 17 bases between the two germline ends. CDR3 amino acids: CATSDPGGYSEAFF. CDR3 DNA sequence: TGTGCCACCAGCGATCCCGGGGGGTACAGTGAAGCTTTCTTT. The full variable domain, its missing parts supplied by reference TRBV15 and TRBJ1-1, is DAMVIQNPRYQVTQFGKPVTLSCSQTLNHNVMYWYQQKSSQAPKLLFHYYDKDFNNEADTPDNFQSRRPNTSFCFLDIRSPGLGDTAMYLCATSDPGGYSEAFFGQGTRLTVV.

This clone was counted a few times. V is TRBV10-1 and J is TRBJ2-2; the D is unclear. Germline values: CDR1 WNHNN, CDR2 SYGVQD (reference sequence). Trimming took 5 bases from V and 4 from J, leaving 8 bases between them. The CDR3 contains 13 residues. CDR3 coding DNA: TGCGCCAGCAGTTGGGGATTCACCGGGGAGCTGTTTTTT. Translated, it gives CASSWGFTGELFF.

This clone was recorded once. CDR3 DNA: TGTGCCAGCAGTTACCGCGCCGTGCGGACAGGGAAAGAGCAGTACTTC. Translation gives CASSYRAVRTGKEQYF. The J gene is TRBJ2-7, the V gene TRBV6-5; 8 bases line up with TRBD1. V lost 2 bases to trimming and J lost 7 bases; unmatched junction nucleotides: 13. CDR1 MNHEY and CDR2 SVGAGI come from the germline V gene. This CDR3 is built from 16 residues.

CDR3 protein: CASSLEGRNFNTF. In DNA, the CDR3 is TGCGCCAGCAGCTTGGAGGGACGGAACTTCAACACCTTC. This chain connects TRBV5-1 to TRBJ1-2; tentative D call: TRBD1 (5 bases). CDR3 length equals 13 residues. CDR1 SGHRS and CDR2 YFSETQ come from the germline V gene. V lost 0 bases and J 12 bases, leaving 15 bases between the germline ends.

This chain connects TRBV27 to TRBJ1-5; D might be TRBD1 (6 bases). The germline V gene encodes CDR1 MNHEY and CDR2 SMNVEV (reference sequence). The CDR3 runs 15 residues. V shed 4 bases and J shed 0 bases, with 10 bases lying between them. Here the CDR3 DNA reads TGTGCCAGCAGTTCGACAGGCTATAGCAATCAGCCCCAGCATTTT. Its protein product is CASSSTGYSNQPQHF.

The chain is built from TRBV4-2 and TRBJ2-2, with D perhaps matching TRBD1 (6 bases). The CDR3 runs to 18 residues. Germline-derived CDR1 and CDR2 are LGHNA and YNFKEQ. Trimming left V 0 bases short and J 6 bases short, with 20 bases between. The CDR3 protein is CASSQEIPGQTPPGELFF. The CDR3 DNA reads as TGTGCCAGCAGCCAAGAAATTCCGGGACAAACTCCACCCGGGGAGCTGTTTTTT.

V and J are TRBV11-2 and TRBJ2-2, with TRBD2 identical over 8 bases. Germline loops: CDR1 SGHAT, CDR2 FQNNGV. V trimming: 5 bases; J trimming: 7 bases; junction bases outside the gene matches: 9. The CDR3 is 15 amino acids. The chain's CDR3 is CASSLGGALIGELFF. The CDR3 DNA follows: TGTGCCAGCAGCCTCGGGGGGGCCTTGATCGGGGAGCTGTTTTTT.

The V call is TRBV4-3, the J call TRBJ1-2; D is uncertain. Germline loops: CDR1 LGHNA, CDR2 YSLEER. V lost 3 bases and J lost 10, with 24 bases in between. The CDR3 length is 16 residues. The chain's CDR3 is CASSHGPGRVGKDYTF. The DNA for the CDR3 is TGCGCCAGCAGCCACGGCCCGGGGAGGGTGGGTAAGGACTACACCTTC.

The genes are TRBV29-1 and TRBJ1-1, with D perhaps TRBD1 (6 bases). Germline CDR1 is SQVTM and CDR2 is ANQGSEA. This CDR3 contains 13 residues. Deletions cut 6 bases from V and 0 bases from J, with 11 bases between. As DNA, the CDR3 is TGCAGCGTCAGGGGAACGGTGAACACTGAAGCTTTCTTT. Its translation is CSVRGTVNTEAFF.

The chain has TRBV6-6 and TRBJ1-5, with a weak D call TRBD1 (6 bases). The CDR3 contains 12 residues. Trimming stripped 7 bases from V and 12 bases from J, with 16 bases between. The V gene's germline CDR1 is MNHNY and CDR2 SVGAGI (reference sequence). This chain's CDR3 is CASTLNGQFQHF. The DNA for the CDR3 is TGTGCCAGCACCCTGAATGGACAGTTCCAGCATTTT.

The rearrangement links TRBV20-1 to TRBJ1-3; D uncertain. Germline CDR1 DFQATT, CDR2 SNEGSKA (reference sequence). The CDR3 covers 13 residues. V lost 3 bases, J lost 4 bases, and 10 bases lay in between. The CDR3 nucleotides read TGCAGTGCTAGTTACCTAGCGGGAAACACCATATATTTT. It specifies CSASYLAGNTIYF.

The V and J genes are TRBV9 and TRBJ2-7; the D call may be TRBD1 or TRBD2 (5 bases each). Between the trimmed V and J ends, which lost 5 bases and 3 bases, there was a span of 18 bases. From germline, CDR1 is SGDLS and CDR2 YYNGEE. The CDR3 spans 15 residues. The CDR3 DNA follows: TGTGCCAGCAGTCTCCGGGACGCTGGGGGCTACGAGCAGTACTTC. This sequence encodes CASSLRDAGGYEQYF.

This chain's CDR3 is CASSFPRVGRTYGYTF. Written as DNA, the CDR3 is TGTGCCAGCAGCTTCCCCCGTGTAGGGAGAACCTATGGCTACACCTTC. The rearrangement joins TRBV7-2 to TRBJ1-2; D not certain. The CDR3 sequence is 16 residues long. Germline V gives CDR1 SGHTA, CDR2 FQGNSA. Trimming took 3 bases from V and 4 from J, leaving 18 bases between them.

The chain is built from TRBV25-1 and TRBJ1-1; 9 bases align to TRBD1. Germline V CDR1 and CDR2: MGHDK, SYGVNS. The trim removed 8 bases at V and 6 bases at J, leaving 1 base unmatched. CDR3 length equals 11 residues. The CDR3 sequence: CASDRGAEAFF. In DNA form, the CDR3 reads TGTGCCAGCGACAGGGGGGCTGAAGCTTTCTTT.

The chain carries TRBV24-1 and TRBJ1-5, with 7 bases matching TRBD1. The V segment lost 9 bases and the J segment 4 bases; nucleotides outside the gene matches: 5. The germline CDR1 and CDR2 sequences are KGHDR and SFDVKD. The CDR3 is made up of 13 amino acids. CDR3 in DNA: TGTGCCACCGGGAGACAGGGTAATCAGCCCCAGCATTTT. This sequence encodes CATGRQGNQPQHF.

This clone was seen a single time. The V gene is TRBV29-1, the J gene TRBJ1-1; D call uncertain. Germline values: CDR1 SQVTM, CDR2 ANQGSEA. V lost 4 bases to trimming and J lost 3 bases, with 12 bases between them. The CDR3 is 13 amino acids. The CDR3 region has the DNA TGCAGCGTTGGGAAGGGTACGGACACTGAAGCTTTCTTT. The encoded protein is CSVGKGTDTEAFF.

This chain connects TRBV27 to TRBJ1-2; tentative D call: TRBD1 (5 bases). Germline V CDR1 and CDR2: MNHEY, SMNVEV (reference sequence). V dropped 3 bases and J dropped 2 bases, with 10 bases sitting between them. The CDR3 consists of 14 residues. The chain's CDR3 is CASSFRGLNYGYTF. CDR3 nucleotide sequence: TGTGCCAGCAGTTTTAGGGGTCTAAACTATGGCTACACCTTC.

The chain joins TRBV7-8 to TRBJ1-2; D is unclear. The CDR3 is 11 amino acids. Germline V gene lookup returns CDR1 SGHVS and CDR2 FQNEAQ. Trimming left V 8 bases short and J 2 bases short, with 6 bases between. CDR3 sequence reads: CASGQNYGYTF. CDR3 nucleotide sequence: TGTGCCAGCGGGCAAAACTATGGCTACACCTTC.

This chain connects TRBV29-1 to TRBJ2-1, with a tentative D call TRBD2 (5 bases). V was shortened by 3 bases and J by 5 bases, with 8 bases between the two germline ends. Germline values: CDR1 SQVTM, CDR2 ANQGSEA. This CDR3 has 12 amino acids. This chain's CDR3 is CSVDEGNNEQFF. The CDR3 region has the DNA TGCAGCGTTGACGAGGGAAACAATGAGCAGTTCTTC.

V and J are TRBV29-1 and TRBJ2-3; TRBD2 is a possible D gene (5 bases). This CDR3 region has 14 residues. V was shortened by 3 bases and J by 4 bases, with 14 bases between the two germline ends. CDR1 and CDR2 from the germline V gene are SQVTM and ANQGSEA. This CDR3 reads CSVEADMRADTQYF. The CDR3 DNA sequence: TGCAGCGTTGAGGCAGATATGAGGGCAGATACGCAGTATTTT.